This entry lists 4 T cell receptor beta chains sequenced from one sample in a study of T-cell reconstitution after alpha-beta-depleted transplantation in children. Unique molecular identifiers tagged the TCRbeta library. TCRdb independently ran MiXCR on the PCR reads; one entry per CDR3 protein. The sample has nearly 550,000 distinct CDR3 sequences, approximately 20% seen once. The source was PBMCs from the stem cell graft donor, collected from the stem cell graft. These TCRs come from a human donor who donated a stem cell graft to a child with acute lymphoblastic leukemia.

This sequence joins TRBV7-9 and TRBJ2-1; D is ambiguous. V lost 0 bases and J 5 bases, leaving 14 bases between the germline ends. The CDR3 totals 16 residues. CDR1 is SEHNR and CDR2 is FQNEAQ in the germline V gene (reference sequence). The CDR3 region is CASSLASGPRNNEQFF. The DNA of the CDR3 is TGTGCCAGCAGCTTAGCGTCGGGCCCGAGAAACAATGAGCAGTTCTTC.

The DNA for the CDR3 is TGTGCCAGCAGTTTCTGGTATGGTAGCGGGAGCCGGGGGGAGACCCAGTACTTC. As protein: CASSFWYGSGSRGETQYF. V gene TRBV12-3 or TRBV12-4 combines with J gene TRBJ2-5; 9 positions agree with TRBD2. The CDR3 contains 18 residues. The junction had 16 bases not matched to a gene; V was cut back by 3 bases and J by 5 bases.

This clonotype was counted between two and nine times. The rearrangement links TRBV5-1 to TRBJ1-2; 11 bases fit TRBD1. Losses at the gene ends were 4 bases for V and 5 bases for J; bases not matched to a gene: 7. The CDR3 sequence is 15 residues long. CDR1 and CDR2 (germline): SGHRS, YFSETQ. The CDR3 DNA reads as TGCGCCAGCAGCCCTCGGGACAGGGGGGGATATGGCTACACCTTC. This gives the protein CASSPRDRGGYGYTF.

In the case of this clonotype: This CDR3 fails to terminate in the conserved phenylalanine or tryptophan, so it likely reflects a read error. The J gene is TRBJ2-1, the V gene TRBV12-3 or TRBV12-4; D is uncertain. This CDR3 has 12 amino acids. V was shortened by 3 bases and J by 5 bases, with 5 bases between the two germline ends. CDR3 sequence reads: CASSFPDNEQFI. The CDR3 DNA is TGTGCCAGCAGTTTTCCCGACAATGAGCAGTTCATC.